The clone carrying this T cell receptor beta chain was found many times. Its target is unknown. A read error may produce the germline difference seen at one junction end. This record belongs to a study of blood T cells in healthy people across ages. Broader study findings: Expanded clonotype shifts may have been confounded, as the donors had an unknown CMV status.

PBMCs numbering at least 7 million were isolated per sample. Through a sample-barcoded 5' primer and a J-beta primer mix, a second PCR was run for roughly 7 to 12 cycles. The template-switch adaptor was a 5' adaptor with 12 random nucleotides. It tagged each cDNA molecule. There were at least 3 million CDR3-containing paired-end reads obtained from each sample. One entry per CDR3 protein results from TCRdb running MiXCR on the 5' RACE reads. The sample holds about 1,500,000 distinct CDR3 sequences; approximately 40% are singletons and the top ten take 6.5% to 10%. The CDR3 totals 13 residues. The sample consisted of blood. The TCR was taken from a young woman in good health. This chain connects TRBV12-3 or TRBV12-4 to TRBJ2-7; D unclear. CDR3: CASSLGRGDEQYF. CDR3 nucleotide sequence: TGTGCCAGCAGCTTAGGACGAGGAGACGAGCAGTACTTC.